This TCR beta chain was sequenced for a study of cytomegalovirus exposure and HLA in healthy donors. Study outcomes and limitations: A previous analysis found most TCR beta V segments productive roughly 87% or roughly 30% of the time. Confirmation was obtained in vitro that a few CMV-associated chains are specific for CMV antigens. Several top significant clusters appeared, in a later analysis, to be linked to common viral pathogens.

Amplification used 60 Vbeta primers and 13 Jbeta primers. Original processing notes: The authors later counted some 76 million unique TCR beta chains, some 12 million of them shared. Using immunoSEQ multiplex PCR, the repertoire was profiled, and TCRdb retains in-frame clones only, with some absent. The DNA gave D and trimming, while V, J and clone size come from that table. In the table there are roughly 220,000 clones, more than 60% of which are singletons. The V and J ends lost 11 bases and 7 bases respectively, with 23 bases between them. The CDR3 has 15 amino acids. Germline V lookup: CDR1 SNHLY, CDR2 FYNNEI. On this clone itself: What it recognizes is unknown.

This chain uses TRBV2 with TRBJ1-4; D gene ambiguous. This TCR derives from a woman between 25 and 40 years old in good health and CMV-seronegative. Sequenced input: PBMCs. The CDR3 reads CAAQTGRSSSEKLFF. As DNA, the CDR3 is TGTGCCGCCCAGACGGGGAGATCGTCGAGTGAAAAACTGTTTTTT.